The T cell receptor beta chain under discussion was sequenced for a study of early stage breast cancer tumors (dated by TCRdb to 2015 to 2018). Regarding the research as a whole: Of the 16 invasive breast tumors, about a dozen were found to be estrogen receptor-positive, progesterone receptor-positive and HER2-negative. About 65% of the 12 ER+/PR+/HER2- tumors were invasive ductal carcinomas, while the other four were invasive lobular carcinomas. The average read coverage per sample was around 10-fold. Across all samples, approximately 2,500,000 templates representing approximately 1.2 million unique clonotypes were detected.

Every sample was amplified as two independent genomic DNA replicates, using about 0.46 ug for blood and roughly 1.6 ug for tumor or normal breast. Following the manufacturer's instructions, the ImmunoSeq Intro kit was used to carry out TCRB sequencing on genomic DNA. The multiplex PCR ran for roughly 29 cycles using proprietary primers and spike-in control sequences for absolute quantification. Single-end 150-bp reads were used to sequence an 87-bp fragment spanning the CDR3 and the flanking V and J genes. Seven samples, each with two replicates, were multiplexed per lane of an Illumina MiSeq using version 3.0 chemistry. The source study handled its data this way. Raw data were processed with the vendor's proprietary pipeline, and both replicates were merged into a single result per sample. Productive rearrangements sharing the V-gene family, CDR3 amino acid sequence and J-gene segment were defined as clonotypes. Clonality was calculated as 1 minus the normalized Shannon entropy (Pielou evenness) of TCRB abundances. To estimate T cell density, the total number of templates was divided by the input cell count, which was inferred from how much DNA went in. Recon, run with its default parameters, was used to estimate overall repertoire diversity and clonality. A clonotype was considered tumor-enriched if its abundance in tumor exceeded 0.1% and was at least 32-fold higher than its abundance in normal breast. TCRdb provides this immuneACCESS table in a form limited to in-frame rearrangements. Some clones are lacking; in checked studies, under half of them reflect an unresolved V gene, and why the rest are absent is not known. Clonal size and the V and J genes are those of that table, whereas D and trimming came from the DNA. This sample gives roughly 49,000 clones in total; around four fifths of them show up just once. The ten largest account for around 3.6% of the sample.

The germline V gene (reference sequence) supplies CDR1 LNHDA and CDR2 SQIVND. The cysteine opens and the phenylalanine closes a CDR3 of 15 amino acids. Of the read, only the CDR3 DNA is kept; its 45 bases are in frame from base 1. From V the trimming removes 6 bases and from J it removes 2 bases, while the gene matches leave 9 bases of the junction unaccounted for. Results and caveats for the whole study, not just this receptor: Compared with adjacent normal breast tissue, tumors had approximately 2.5-fold higher T cell density and higher clonality. Because the cohort was small, a breakdown by tumor subtype could not be done. Chain pairing and functional markers such as CD4, CD8 and FOXP3 were missed by bulk genomic DNA sequencing of unsorted cells. Enriched TCRB sequences shared across patients were found to be mostly commonly generated sequences that were unlikely to play an important role in the tumor microenvironment. Repertoires from blood and normal breast were more alike than repertoires from blood and tumor, and in about 90% of the 16 patients, comparing each tissue with blood separated tumor from normal.

The study profiled bulk TCR beta-chain repertoires in matched peripheral blood, tumor and adjacent normal breast tissue taken from approximately 15 patients with early-stage breast cancer. Before surgery, about 5-11 mL of whole blood was collected into EDTA tubes and then processed within 2 hours. Ficoll-Paque centrifugation in SepMate-50 tubes was used to isolate peripheral blood mononuclear cells. PBMCs were cryopreserved in around 90% FBS with roughly 10% DMSO in aliquots of about 1.9 to 4.5 million cells and stored in liquid nitrogen. Genomic DNA was extracted with the Qiagen AllPrep DNA/RNA Mini kit. For this clone: Its specific antigen is unknown. Base qualities were left out, and no much larger clone turns up one base away.

This receptor chain uses TRBV19 and TRBJ2-5; TRBD1 aligns with 7 central bases. The sequence was collected from a person in their forties with breast cancer. The sequencing input was blood. The nucleotide sequence is TGTGCCAGTAGCAGGGGGACCCGACAACAAGAGACCCAGTACTTC. This encodes CASSRGTRQQETQYF.